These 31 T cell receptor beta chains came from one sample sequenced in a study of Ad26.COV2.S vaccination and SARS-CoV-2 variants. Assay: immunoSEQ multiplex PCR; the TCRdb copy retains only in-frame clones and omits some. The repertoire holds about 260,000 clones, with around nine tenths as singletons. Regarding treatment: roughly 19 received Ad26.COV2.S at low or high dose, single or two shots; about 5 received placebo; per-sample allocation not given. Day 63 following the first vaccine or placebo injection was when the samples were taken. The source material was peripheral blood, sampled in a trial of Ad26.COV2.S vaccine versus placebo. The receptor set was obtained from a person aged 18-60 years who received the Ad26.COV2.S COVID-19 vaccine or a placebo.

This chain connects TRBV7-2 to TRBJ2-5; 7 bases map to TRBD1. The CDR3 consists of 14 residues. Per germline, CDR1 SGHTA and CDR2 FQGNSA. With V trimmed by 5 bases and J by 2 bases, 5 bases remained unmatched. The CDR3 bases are TGTGCCAGCAGCCGGGACAGAGGGCAAGAGACCCAGTACTTC. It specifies CASSRDRGQETQYF.

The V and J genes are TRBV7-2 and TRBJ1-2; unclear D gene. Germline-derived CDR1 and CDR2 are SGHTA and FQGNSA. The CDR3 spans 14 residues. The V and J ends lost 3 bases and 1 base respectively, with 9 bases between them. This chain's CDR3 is CASSLSVGNYGYTF. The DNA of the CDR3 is TGTGCCAGCAGCTTGTCCGTAGGTAACTATGGCTACACCTTC.

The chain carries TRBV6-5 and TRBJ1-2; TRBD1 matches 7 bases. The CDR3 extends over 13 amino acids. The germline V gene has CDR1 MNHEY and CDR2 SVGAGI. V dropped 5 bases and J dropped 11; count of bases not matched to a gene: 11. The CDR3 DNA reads TGTGCCAGCAGTACGAATACCAGGGGGGGGTACACCTTC. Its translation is CASSTNTRGGYTF.

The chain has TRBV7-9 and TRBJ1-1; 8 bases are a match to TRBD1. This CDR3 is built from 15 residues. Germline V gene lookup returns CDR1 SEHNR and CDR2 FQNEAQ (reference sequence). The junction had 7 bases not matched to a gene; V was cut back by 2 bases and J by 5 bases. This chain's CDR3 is CASSLHDRGETEAFF. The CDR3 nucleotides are TGTGCCAGCAGCTTACACGACAGGGGTGAAACTGAAGCTTTCTTT. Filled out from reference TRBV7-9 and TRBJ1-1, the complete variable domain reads DTGVSQNPRHKITKRGQNVTFRCDPISEHNRLYWYRQTLGQGPEFLTYFQNEAQLEKSRLLSDRFSAERPKGSFSTLEIQRTEQGDSAMYLCASSLHDRGETEAFFGQGTRLTVV.

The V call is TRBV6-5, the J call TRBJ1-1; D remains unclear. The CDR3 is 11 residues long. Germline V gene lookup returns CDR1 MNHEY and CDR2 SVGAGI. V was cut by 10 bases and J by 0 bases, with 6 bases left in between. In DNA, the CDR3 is TGTGCCACCCTCATGAACACTGAAGCTTTCTTT. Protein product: CATLMNTEAFF.

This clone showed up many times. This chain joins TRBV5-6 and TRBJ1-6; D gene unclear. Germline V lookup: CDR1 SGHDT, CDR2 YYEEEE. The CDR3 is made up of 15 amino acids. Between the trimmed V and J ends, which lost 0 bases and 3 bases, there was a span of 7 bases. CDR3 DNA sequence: TGTGCCAGCAGCTTGGGTCTGAACTATAATTCACCCCTCCACTTT. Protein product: CASSLGLNYNSPLHF.

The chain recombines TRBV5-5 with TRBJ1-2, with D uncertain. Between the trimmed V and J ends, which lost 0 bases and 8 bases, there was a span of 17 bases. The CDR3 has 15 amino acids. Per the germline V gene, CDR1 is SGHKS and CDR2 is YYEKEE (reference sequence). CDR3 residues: CASSLDRRQAGGYTF. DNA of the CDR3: TGTGCCAGCAGCTTGGACCGGAGACAAGCTGGAGGCTACACCTTC.

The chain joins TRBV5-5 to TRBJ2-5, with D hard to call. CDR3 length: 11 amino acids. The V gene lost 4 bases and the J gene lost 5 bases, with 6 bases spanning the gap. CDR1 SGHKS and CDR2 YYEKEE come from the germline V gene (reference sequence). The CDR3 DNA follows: TGTGCCAGCAGCGACCGTGAGACCCAGTACTTC. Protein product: CASSDRETQYF.

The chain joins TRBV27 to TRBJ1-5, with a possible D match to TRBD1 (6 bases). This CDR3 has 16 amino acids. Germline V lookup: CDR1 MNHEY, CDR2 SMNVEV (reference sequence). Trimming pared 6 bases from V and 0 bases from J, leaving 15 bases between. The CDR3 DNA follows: TGTGCCAGCAGAAACAACGGACAGTATAGCAATCAGCCCCAGCATTTT. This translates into CASRNNGQYSNQPQHF.

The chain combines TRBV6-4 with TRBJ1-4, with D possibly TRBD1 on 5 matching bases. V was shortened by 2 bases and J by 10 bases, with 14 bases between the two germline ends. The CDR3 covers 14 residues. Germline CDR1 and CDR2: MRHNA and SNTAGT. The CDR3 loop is CASSDTASGGKLFF. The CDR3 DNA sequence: TGTGCCAGCAGTGACACAGCTTCGGGGGGAAAACTGTTTTTT.

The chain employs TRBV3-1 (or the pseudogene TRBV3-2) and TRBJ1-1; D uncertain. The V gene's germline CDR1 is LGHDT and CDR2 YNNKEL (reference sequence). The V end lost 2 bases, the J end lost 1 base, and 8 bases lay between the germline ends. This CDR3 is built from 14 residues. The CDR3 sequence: CASSQWRQNTEAFF. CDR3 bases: TGTGCCAGCAGCCAATGGAGACAGAACACTGAAGCTTTCTTT.

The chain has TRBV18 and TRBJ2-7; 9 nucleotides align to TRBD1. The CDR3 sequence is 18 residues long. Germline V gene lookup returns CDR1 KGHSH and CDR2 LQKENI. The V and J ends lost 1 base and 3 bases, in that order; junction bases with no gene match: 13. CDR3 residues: CASSPLYTGTGYHYEQYV. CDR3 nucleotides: TGTGCCAGCTCACCACTTTATACCGGGACAGGGTATCACTACGAGCAGTACGTC.

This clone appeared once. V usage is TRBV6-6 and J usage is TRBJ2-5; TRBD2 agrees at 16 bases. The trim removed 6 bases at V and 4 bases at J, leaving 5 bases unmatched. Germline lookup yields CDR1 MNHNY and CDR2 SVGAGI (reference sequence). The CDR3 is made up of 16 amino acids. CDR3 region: CASSRGTSGGVETQYF. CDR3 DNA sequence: TGTGCCAGCAGCCGAGGGACTAGCGGGGGGGTAGAGACCCAGTACTTC.

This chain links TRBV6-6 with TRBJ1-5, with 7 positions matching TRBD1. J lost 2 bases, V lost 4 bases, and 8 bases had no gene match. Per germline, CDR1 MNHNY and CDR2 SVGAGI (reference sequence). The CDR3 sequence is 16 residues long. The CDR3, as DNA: TGTGCCAGCAGTTCCGTAGGGGGCTACGGCAATCAGCCCCAGCATTTT. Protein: CASSSVGGYGNQPQHF.

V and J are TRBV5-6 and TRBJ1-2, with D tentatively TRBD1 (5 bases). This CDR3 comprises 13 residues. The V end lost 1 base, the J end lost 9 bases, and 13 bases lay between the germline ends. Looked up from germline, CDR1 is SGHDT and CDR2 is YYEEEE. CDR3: CASSLQGFVRYTF. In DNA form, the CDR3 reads TGTGCCAGCAGCTTGCAGGGTTTCGTTCGCTACACCTTC.

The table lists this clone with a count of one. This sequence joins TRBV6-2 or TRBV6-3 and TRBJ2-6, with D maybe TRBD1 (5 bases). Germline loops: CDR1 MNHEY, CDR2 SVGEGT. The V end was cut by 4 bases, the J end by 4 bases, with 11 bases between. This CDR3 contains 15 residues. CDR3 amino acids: CASSFQGTGANVLTF. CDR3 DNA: TGTGCCAGCAGTTTTCAGGGTACAGGGGCCAACGTCCTGACTTTC.

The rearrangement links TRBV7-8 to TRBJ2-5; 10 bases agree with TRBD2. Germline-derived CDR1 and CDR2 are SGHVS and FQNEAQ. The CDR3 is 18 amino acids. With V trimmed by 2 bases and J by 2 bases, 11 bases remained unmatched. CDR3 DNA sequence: TGTGCCAGCAGCTTATATTCTAGCGGGAGAAGGAATCAAGAGACCCAGTACTTC. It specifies CASSLYSSGRRNQETQYF. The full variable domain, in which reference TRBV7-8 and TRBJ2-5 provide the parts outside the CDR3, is GAGVSQSPRYKVAKRGQDVALRCDPISGHVSLFWYQQALGQGPEFLTYFQNEAQLDKSGLPSDRFFAERPEGSVSTLKIQRTQQEDSAVYLCASSLYSSGRRNQETQYFGPGTRLLVL.

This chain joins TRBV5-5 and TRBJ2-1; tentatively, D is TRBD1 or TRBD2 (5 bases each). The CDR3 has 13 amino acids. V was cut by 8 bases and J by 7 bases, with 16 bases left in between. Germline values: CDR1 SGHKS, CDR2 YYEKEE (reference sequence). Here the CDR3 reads CASAGTALNEQFF. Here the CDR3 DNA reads TGTGCCAGTGCTGGGACCGCCTTGAATGAGCAGTTCTTC.

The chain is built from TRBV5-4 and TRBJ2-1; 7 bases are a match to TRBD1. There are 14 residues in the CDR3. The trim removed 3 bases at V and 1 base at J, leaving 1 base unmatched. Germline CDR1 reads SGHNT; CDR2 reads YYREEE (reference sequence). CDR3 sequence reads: CASSSGQSYNEQFF. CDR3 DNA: TGTGCCAGCAGCTCGGGACAGTCCTACAATGAGCAGTTCTTC.

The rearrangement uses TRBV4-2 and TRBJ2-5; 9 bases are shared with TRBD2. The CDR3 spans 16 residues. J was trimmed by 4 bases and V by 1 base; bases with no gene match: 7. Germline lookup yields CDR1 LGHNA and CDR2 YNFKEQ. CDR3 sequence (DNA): TGTGCCAGCAGCCAAGGGCGGGGGGGCCCCCCAGAGACCCAGTACTTC. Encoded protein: CASSQGRGGPPETQYF.

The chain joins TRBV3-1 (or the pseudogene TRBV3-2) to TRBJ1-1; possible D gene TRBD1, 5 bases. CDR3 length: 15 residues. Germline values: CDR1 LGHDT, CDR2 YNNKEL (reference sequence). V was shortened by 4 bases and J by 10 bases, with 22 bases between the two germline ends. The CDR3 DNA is TGTGCCAGCAGCCCCGGGGCAGGCGGTATTCTAGGAGCTTTCTTT. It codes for CASSPGAGGILGAFF.

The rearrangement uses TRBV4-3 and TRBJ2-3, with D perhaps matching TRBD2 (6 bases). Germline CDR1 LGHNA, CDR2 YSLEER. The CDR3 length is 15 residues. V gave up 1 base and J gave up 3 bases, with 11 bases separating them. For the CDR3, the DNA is TGCGCCAGCAGCCAAGTCTACGGAGGGACAGATACGCAGTATTTT. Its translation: CASSQVYGGTDTQYF.

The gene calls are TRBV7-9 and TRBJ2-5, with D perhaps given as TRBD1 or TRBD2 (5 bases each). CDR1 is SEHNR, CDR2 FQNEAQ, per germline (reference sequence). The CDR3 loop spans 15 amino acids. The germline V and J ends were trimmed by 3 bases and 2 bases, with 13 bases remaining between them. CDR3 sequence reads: CASSFSGTIQETQYF. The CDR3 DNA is TGTGCCAGCAGCTTCTCCGGGACCATACAAGAGACCCAGTACTTC.

The CDR3, as DNA: TGTGCCAGCAGCTTGGGTTGGGGTGAGCAGTTCTTC. It codes for CASSLGWGEQFF. The rearrangement joins TRBV5-8 to TRBJ2-1; D remains ambiguous. This CDR3 comprises 12 residues. CDR1 is SGHTS and CDR2 is YDEGEE in the germline V gene. V shed 0 bases and J shed 9 bases, with 7 bases lying between them.

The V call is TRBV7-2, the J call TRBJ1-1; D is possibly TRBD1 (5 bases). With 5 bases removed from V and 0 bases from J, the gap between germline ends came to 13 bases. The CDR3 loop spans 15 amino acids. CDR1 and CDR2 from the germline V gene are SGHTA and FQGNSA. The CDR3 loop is CASSLRGQLNTEAFF. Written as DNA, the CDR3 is TGTGCCAGCAGCCTTCGCGGACAATTGAACACTGAAGCTTTCTTT.

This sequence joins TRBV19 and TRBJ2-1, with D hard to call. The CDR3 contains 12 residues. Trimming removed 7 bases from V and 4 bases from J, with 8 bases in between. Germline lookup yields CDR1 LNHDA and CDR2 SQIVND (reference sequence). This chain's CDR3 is CASTSPYNEQFF. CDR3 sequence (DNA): TGTGCCAGTACCTCTCCGTACAATGAGCAGTTCTTC.

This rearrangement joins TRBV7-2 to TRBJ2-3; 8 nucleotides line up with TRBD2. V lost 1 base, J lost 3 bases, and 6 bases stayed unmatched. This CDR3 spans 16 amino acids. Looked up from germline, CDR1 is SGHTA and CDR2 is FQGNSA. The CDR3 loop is CASSLGAGVRTDTQYF. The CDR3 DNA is TGTGCCAGCAGCTTAGGAGCGGGAGTGAGGACAGATACGCAGTATTTT.

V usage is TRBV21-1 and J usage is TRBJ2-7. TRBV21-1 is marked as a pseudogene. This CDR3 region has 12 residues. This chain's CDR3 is CASSKGSYEQYV. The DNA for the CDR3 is TGTGCCAGCAGCAAAGGGTCCTACGAGCAGTACGTC.

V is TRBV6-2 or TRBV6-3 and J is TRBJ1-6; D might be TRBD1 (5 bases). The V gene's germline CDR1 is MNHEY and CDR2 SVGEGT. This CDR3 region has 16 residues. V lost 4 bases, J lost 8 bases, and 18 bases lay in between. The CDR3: CASSLAPGRPYSPLHF. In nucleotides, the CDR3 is TGTGCCAGCAGTTTGGCACCGGGACGGCCGTATTCACCCCTCCACTTT.

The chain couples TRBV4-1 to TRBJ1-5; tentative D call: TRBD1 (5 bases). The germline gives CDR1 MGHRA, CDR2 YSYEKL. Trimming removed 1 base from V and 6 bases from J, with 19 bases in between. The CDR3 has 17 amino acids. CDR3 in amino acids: CASSQGGGGAGGQPQHF. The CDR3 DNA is TGCGCCAGCAGCCAAGGCGGTGGTGGGGCTGGGGGTCAGCCCCAGCATTTT.

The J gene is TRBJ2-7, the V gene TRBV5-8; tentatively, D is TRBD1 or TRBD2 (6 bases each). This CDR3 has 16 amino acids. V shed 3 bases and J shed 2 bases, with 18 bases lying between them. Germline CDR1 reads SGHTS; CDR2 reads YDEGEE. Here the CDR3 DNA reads TGTGCCAGCAGCTGGGGGCGCGGGACGATTACCTACGAGCAGTACTTC. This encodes CASSWGRGTITYEQYF. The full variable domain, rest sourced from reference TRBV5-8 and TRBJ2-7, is EAGVTQSPTHLIKTRGQQATLRCSPISGHTSVYWYQQALGLGLQFLLWYDEGEERNRGNFPPRFSGRQFPNYSSELNVNALELEDSALYLCASSWGRGTITYEQYFGPGTRLTVT.